This TCR beta chain was captured by sequencing in a study of T cell repertoires in cytomegalovirus infection. Study as a whole: Used in the study were CMV epitopes, some recently identified and HLA-C-restricted, others well-studied and HLA-B-restricted. Carrying CMV and the relevant HLA type showed in public TCR beta signatures.

Notes on this clonotype: Its antigen remains unknown.

TCRdb recomputed calls from the reads with MiXCR, one row per CDR3 protein. The sample includes about 34,000 distinct CDR3 sequences, about 48% of them seen just once. In germline, CDR1 is MNHNY, CDR2 SVGAGI (reference sequence). Trimming at V came to 2 bases and at J to 1 base, leaving 5 bases not matched to a gene. This CDR3 has 17 amino acids. General study results and limits: The study found HLA-C-restricted CMV-specific TCR beta clonotypes dominating the ex vivo response.

The V and J genes are TRBV6-6 and TRBJ2-7; 13 nucleotides agree with TRBD2. The material was CD8+ T cells from cultured PBMCs, obtained from culture after CMV antigen stimulation. This receptor was obtained from a human donor in good health (CMV status not recorded). Some clones in this sample may be carry-over from other donors' samples. The CDR3 reads CASSYPTSGGISYEQYF. CDR3 in DNA: TGTGCCAGCAGTTACCCGACTAGCGGGGGGATTTCCTACGAGCAGTACTTC.